These 22 T cell receptor beta chains came from one sample sequenced in a study of cytomegalovirus exposure and HLA in healthy donors (TCRdb year 2017). Libraries were made using the immunoSEQ multiplex PCR assay. The immuneACCESS repertoire file appears here via TCRdb, limited to in-frame rearrangements. These files lack a portion of the clones; in checked studies, under half of the deficit traces to unresolved V genes, and the cause of the others is not known. The sample table contains roughly 180,000 clones; only one count was recorded for roughly 86% of them. The ten largest clones capture 7.2% of the sample. Material: PBMCs. The receptor source for this set is a man younger than 45 in good health and CMV-seropositive.

V gene TRBV29-1 combines with J gene TRBJ2-7; D possibly uses TRBD1 or TRBD2 (5 bases each). CDR1 and CDR2 (germline): SQVTM, ANQGSEA. The CDR3 runs to 14 residues. V was trimmed by 5 bases and J by 2 bases, leaving 16 bases between them. The CDR3 DNA follows: TGCAGCGTTTGTGAACAGGCTAGCACCTACGAGCAGTACTTC. It encodes CSVCEQASTYEQYF.

This clone appeared once. The chain uses TRBV5-1 and TRBJ1-1; 7 nucleotides line up with TRBD1. CDR1 SGHRS and CDR2 YFSETQ come from the germline V gene. V trimming: 5 bases; J trimming: 1 base; junction bases outside the gene matches: 5. The CDR3 totals 14 residues. The CDR3 loop reads CASRYRGGNTEAFF. The CDR3 DNA sequence: TGCGCCAGCAGATACAGGGGCGGGAACACTGAAGCTTTCTTT.

The V and J genes are TRBV6-1 and TRBJ2-7; a possible D gene is TRBD1 (6 bases). This CDR3 contains 14 residues. V dropped 7 bases and J dropped 5 bases, with 18 bases sitting between them. CDR1 MNHNS and CDR2 SASEGT come from the germline V gene. The CDR3 spells CASNGQTLWNEQYF. DNA of the CDR3: TGTGCCAGCAACGGACAGACGCTATGGAACGAGCAGTACTTC.

V gene TRBV5-5 combines with J gene TRBJ2-7; D unclear. The V gene's germline CDR1 is SGHKS and CDR2 YYEKEE (reference sequence). Trimming took off 1 base at V and 3 bases at J, with 5 bases between the two ends. This CDR3 is 12 amino acids long. CDR3 bases: TGTGCCAGCAGCTTGTCCGACTACGAGCAGTACTTC. It translates to CASSLSDYEQYF. The whole variable domain, filled in from reference TRBV5-5 and TRBJ2-7, reads DAGVTQSPTHLIKTRGQQVTLRCSPISGHKSVSWYQQVLGQGPQFIFQYYEKEERGRGNFPDRFSARQFPNYSSELNVNALLLGDSALYLCASSLSDYEQYFGPGTRLTVT.

The V call is TRBV5-1, the J call TRBJ1-2; no clear D. The germline V and J ends were trimmed by 4 bases and 2 bases, with 9 bases remaining between them. In germline, CDR1 is SGHRS, CDR2 YFSETQ. The CDR3 length is 13 residues. Here the CDR3 reads CASSPTLNYGYTF. CDR3 nucleotide sequence: TGCGCCAGCAGCCCAACACTAAACTATGGCTACACCTTC.

The J gene is TRBJ2-7, the V gene TRBV11-2; tentatively, D is TRBD1 or TRBD2 (5 bases each). Trimming removed 4 bases from V and 7 bases from J, with 14 bases in between. The CDR3 consists of 13 residues. CDR1 SGHAT and CDR2 FQNNGV come from the germline V gene. The CDR3 DNA reads as TGTGCCAGCAGCTCCGGGACCCAGGGAGAGCAGTACTTC. This translates into CASSSGTQGEQYF.

The rearrangement joins TRBV18 to TRBJ2-7, with a possible D match to TRBD1 (6 bases). V lost 0 bases and J lost 5, with 8 bases in between. Germline V gene sequence: CDR1 KGHSH, CDR2 LQKENI. The CDR3 spans 13 residues. The CDR3 reads CASSPPQGHEQYF. CDR3 DNA sequence: TGTGCCAGCTCACCACCACAGGGCCACGAGCAGTACTTC.

This sequence joins TRBV11-2 and TRBJ2-7; no reliable D call. CDR1 and CDR2 (germline): SGHAT, FQNNGV. The CDR3 is 15 amino acids. V lost 3 bases, J lost 6 bases, and 18 bases lay in between. CDR3 nucleotide sequence: TGTGCCAGCAGCTTGTATGCCGGGCAGGCTGGCGAGCAGTACTTC. It yields the protein CASSLYAGQAGEQYF.

This sequence joins TRBV4-3 and TRBJ1-6; D possibly corresponds to TRBD1 (5 bases). Germline loops: CDR1 LGHNA, CDR2 YSLEER. The ends were cut back, 1 base at V and 4 bases at J, with 17 bases in the middle. This CDR3 region has 18 residues. CDR3 sequence reads: CASSQGKGLAGYNSPLHF. As DNA, the CDR3 is TGCGCCAGCAGCCAAGGTAAAGGTTTGGCAGGGTATAATTCACCCCTCCACTTT.

The genes are TRBV6-5 and TRBJ1-2; D perhaps matches TRBD1 (5 bases). The CDR3 is made up of 16 amino acids. Germline V gene lookup returns CDR1 MNHEY and CDR2 SVGAGI. The V gene lost 4 bases and the J gene lost 2 bases, with 17 bases spanning the gap. CDR3 coding DNA: TGTGCCAGCAGTTCCGGGGGACGGCATTTAAACTATGGCTACACCTTC. This codes for CASSSGGRHLNYGYTF.

V is TRBV5-1 and J is TRBJ1-1; tentative D call: TRBD1 (6 bases). With 0 bases removed from V and 5 bases from J, the gap between germline ends came to 14 bases. CDR1 SGHRS and CDR2 YFSETQ come from the germline V gene. The CDR3 consists of 15 residues. CDR3 sequence reads: CASSLVFRGRTEAFF. Here the CDR3 DNA reads TGCGCCAGCAGCTTGGTATTCAGGGGAAGGACTGAAGCTTTCTTT.

The chain joins TRBV5-8 to TRBJ1-4; 9 nucleotides match TRBD1. CDR1 and CDR2 (germline): SGHTS, YDEGEE. Germline trimming cut 3 bases from V and 12 bases from J; bases unmatched to any gene: 9. This CDR3 is built from 14 residues. CDR3 nucleotides: TGTGCCAGCAGCTACCGGGACAGGGCCTCAGAACTGTTTTTT. It translates to CASSYRDRASELFF.

There are a few counts of this clone. The chain joins TRBV5-3 to TRBJ1-5; TRBD1 might be the D (6 bases). TRBV5-3 is an open reading frame, and its role is uncertain. V dropped 4 bases and J dropped 7 bases, with 12 bases sitting between them. This CDR3 comprises 13 residues. The CDR3 DNA follows: TGTGCCAGAAGCATAACAGGGTTACAGCCCCAGCATTTT. This gives the protein CARSITGLQPQHF.

V usage is TRBV15 and J usage is TRBJ1-5; D unresolved. Looked up from germline, CDR1 is LNHNV and CDR2 is YYDKDF (reference sequence). The CDR3 sequence is 15 residues long. The V end lost 0 bases, the J end lost 7 bases, and 13 bases lay between the germline ends. CDR3 region: CATSRDQGHIQPQHF. The CDR3 DNA reads TGTGCCACCAGCAGAGATCAAGGTCACATCCAGCCCCAGCATTTT.

The chain carries TRBV11-2 and TRBJ1-3, with D hard to call. The CDR3 consists of 14 residues. Looked up from germline, CDR1 is SGHAT and CDR2 is FQNNGV. Trimming pared 4 bases from V and 4 bases from J, leaving 11 bases between. CDR3 DNA: TGTGCCAGCAGCTCGAATTCACAGGGAAACACCATATATTTT. As protein: CASSSNSQGNTIYF.

The V call is TRBV6-1, the J call TRBJ2-3, with D possibly being TRBD1 (6 bases). This CDR3 region has 13 residues. Germline-derived CDR1 and CDR2 are MNHNS and SASEGT. Deletions cut 11 bases from V and 5 bases from J, with 17 bases between. CDR3 in amino acids: CAGHPLGGDTQYF. The CDR3 nucleotides read TGTGCCGGCCACCCCTTAGGGGGAGATACGCAGTATTTT.

The chain recombines TRBV5-1 with TRBJ1-2; TRBD1 aligns across 9 bases. This CDR3 is 15 amino acids long. Losses at the gene ends were 2 bases for V and 6 bases for J; bases not matched to a gene: 8. Germline V gives CDR1 SGHRS, CDR2 YFSETQ. The CDR3 spells CASSLTGQGTDGYTF. CDR3 coding DNA: TGCGCCAGCAGCTTAACCGGACAGGGGACCGATGGCTACACCTTC.

This chain joins TRBV2 and TRBJ1-4; 10 bases line up with TRBD1. Per the germline V gene, CDR1 is SNHLY and CDR2 is FYNNEI. The CDR3 consists of 15 residues. V shed 6 bases, J shed 8 bases, and the junction held 9 bases outside the gene matches. CDR3 sequence reads: CASRVQRDRGEKLFF. The DNA of the CDR3 is TGTGCCAGCAGAGTTCAGAGGGACAGGGGCGAAAAACTGTTTTTT.

The chain carries TRBV7-2 and TRBJ2-7; 10 bases match TRBD2. This CDR3 contains 14 residues. Per the germline V gene, CDR1 is SGHTA and CDR2 is FQGNSA. With 5 bases clipped from V and 4 bases from J, the junction kept 5 bases outside the gene matches. CDR3 residues: CASSPSGSRYEQYF. The CDR3 DNA reads TGTGCCAGCAGCCCTAGCGGGAGCCGGTACGAGCAGTACTTC.

The CDR3 here is CASSIWRESGDEQFF. The CDR3 DNA follows: TGTGCCAGTAGTATTTGGAGGGAGTCAGGCGATGAGCAGTTCTTC. The chain combines TRBV19 with TRBJ2-1; D may be TRBD2 (6 bases). The CDR3 covers 15 residues. CDR1 is LNHDA and CDR2 is SQIVND in the germline V gene (reference sequence). The V end lost 3 bases, the J end lost 8 bases, and 17 bases lay between the germline ends. The full variable domain, its missing parts supplied by reference TRBV19 and TRBJ2-1, is DGGITQSPKYLFRKEGQNVTLSCEQNLNHDAMYWYRQDPGQGLRLIYYSQIVNDFQKGDIAEGYSVSREKKESFPLTVTSAQKNPTAFYLCASSIWRESGDEQFFGPGTRLTVL.

The chain employs TRBV12-5 and TRBJ2-7; TRBD1 is a possible D gene (5 bases). The CDR3 is made up of 14 amino acids. Germline-derived CDR1 and CDR2 are LGHNT and FRNRAP. V gave up 5 bases and J gave up 6 bases, with 17 bases separating them. Written as DNA, the CDR3 is TGTGCTAGTGGTCAAACTTCGACAGAGAGCGAGCAGTACTTC. This codes for CASGQTSTESEQYF.

This rearrangement joins TRBV6-1 to TRBJ1-2; 7 bases are shared with TRBD1. CDR3 length: 14 residues. V dropped 6 bases and J dropped 2; count of bases not matched to a gene: 6. The germline CDR1 and CDR2 sequences are MNHNS and SASEGT. The CDR3 bases are TGTGCCAGCAGGGACGGGACAGCCAACTATGGCTACACCTTC. Its protein is CASRDGTANYGYTF.